This T cell receptor (beta chain) was observed in a study of blood T cell repertoires in COVID-19. Looking at the study overall: T cells, B-cell-depleted T cells, or PBMCs supplied cDNA or gDNA.

Germline values: CDR1 MNHEY, CDR2 SMNVEV (reference sequence). V lost 5 bases and J lost 4, with 12 bases in between. The CDR3 consists of 13 residues. Data came from immunoSEQ multiplex PCR; TCRdb stores just in-frame clones and leaves some out. The sample has 80,000 to 95,000 clones, approximately 85% seen once. This TCR came from a human donor in a cohort sampled during active COVID-19. The genes are TRBV27 and TRBJ2-7, with TRBD2 as a possible D gene (5 bases). The sequencing sample was made of peripheral blood. In DNA form, the CDR3 reads TGTGCCAGCAGTCCATCCGCGGGTTACGAGCAGTACTTC. Translation: CASSPSAGYEQYF.